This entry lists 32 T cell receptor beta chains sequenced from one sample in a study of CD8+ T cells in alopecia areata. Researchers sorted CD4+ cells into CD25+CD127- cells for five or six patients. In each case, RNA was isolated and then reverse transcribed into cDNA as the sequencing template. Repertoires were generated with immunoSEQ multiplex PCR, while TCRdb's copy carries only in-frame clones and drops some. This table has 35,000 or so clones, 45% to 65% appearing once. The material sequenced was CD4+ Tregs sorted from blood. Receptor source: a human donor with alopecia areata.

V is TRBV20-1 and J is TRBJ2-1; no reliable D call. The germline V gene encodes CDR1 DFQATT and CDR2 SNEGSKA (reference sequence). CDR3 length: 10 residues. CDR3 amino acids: CSPMADEQFF. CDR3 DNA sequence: TGCAGCCCTATGGCCGATGAGCAGTTCTTC.

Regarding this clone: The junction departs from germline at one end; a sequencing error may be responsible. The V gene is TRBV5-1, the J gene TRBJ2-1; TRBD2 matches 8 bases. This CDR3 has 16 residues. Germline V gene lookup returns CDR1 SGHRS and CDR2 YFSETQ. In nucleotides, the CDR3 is TGCGCTAGCAGCCCGACCCCGAGAAGCGGGAGCTATGAGCAGTTCTTC. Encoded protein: CASSPTPRSGSYEQFF.

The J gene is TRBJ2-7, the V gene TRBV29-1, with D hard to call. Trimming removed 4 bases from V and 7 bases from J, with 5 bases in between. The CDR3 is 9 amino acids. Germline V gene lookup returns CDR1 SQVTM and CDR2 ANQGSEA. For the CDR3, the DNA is TGCAGCGTTGGACCAGAGCAGTACTTC. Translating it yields CSVGPEQYF.

CDR3: CASSLVGGSYGYTF. The CDR3, as DNA: TGTGCCAGCAGCTTAGTTGGGGGTTCCTATGGCTACACCTTC. This chain joins TRBV7-8 and TRBJ1-2; tentatively, D is TRBD1 (5 bases). Germline V gene data show CDR1 as SGHVS and CDR2 as FQNEAQ. This CDR3 is 14 amino acids long. With 1 base removed from V and 4 bases from J, the gap between germline ends came to 10 bases. The full variable domain, completed using reference TRBV7-8 and TRBJ1-2, is GAGVSQSPRYKVAKRGQDVALRCDPISGHVSLFWYQQALGQGPEFLTYFQNEAQLDKSGLPSDRFFAERPEGSVSTLKIQRTQQEDSAVYLCASSLVGGSYGYTFGSGTRLTVV.

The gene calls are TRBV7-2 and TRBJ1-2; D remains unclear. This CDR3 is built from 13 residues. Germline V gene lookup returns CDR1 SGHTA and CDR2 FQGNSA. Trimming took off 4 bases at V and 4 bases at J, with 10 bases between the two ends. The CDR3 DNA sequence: TGTGCCAGCAGCTCCTTAGACACCTATGGCTACACCTTC. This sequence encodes CASSSLDTYGYTF. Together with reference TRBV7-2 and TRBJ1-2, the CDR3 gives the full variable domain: GAGVSQSPSNKVTEKGKDVELRCDPISGHTALYWYRQSLGQGLEFLIYFQGNSAPDKSGLPSDRFSAERTGGSVSTLTIQRTQQEDSAVYLCASSSLDTYGYTFGSGTRLTVV.

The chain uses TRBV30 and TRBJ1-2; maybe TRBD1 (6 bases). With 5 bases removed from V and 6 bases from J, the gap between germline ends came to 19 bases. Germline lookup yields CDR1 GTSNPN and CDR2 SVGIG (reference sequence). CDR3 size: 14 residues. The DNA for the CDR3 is TGTGCCTGGGGCCCCAAGGGGGTCCTTAATGGCTACACCTTC. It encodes CAWGPKGVLNGYTF.

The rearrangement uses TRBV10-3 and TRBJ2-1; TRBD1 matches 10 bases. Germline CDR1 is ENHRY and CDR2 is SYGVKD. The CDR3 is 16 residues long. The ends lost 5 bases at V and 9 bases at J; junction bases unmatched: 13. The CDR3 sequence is CAISPGGGQGMSEQFF. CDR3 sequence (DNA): TGTGCCATCAGTCCCGGGGGGGGACAGGGGATGAGTGAGCAGTTCTTC.

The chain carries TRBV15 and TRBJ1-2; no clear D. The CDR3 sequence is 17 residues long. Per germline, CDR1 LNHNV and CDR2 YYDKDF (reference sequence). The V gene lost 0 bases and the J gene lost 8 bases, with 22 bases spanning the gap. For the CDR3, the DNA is TGTGCCACCAGCAGAGATAGAAACGAAAGGAGGGATTGGGGCTACACCTTC. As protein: CATSRDRNERRDWGYTF.

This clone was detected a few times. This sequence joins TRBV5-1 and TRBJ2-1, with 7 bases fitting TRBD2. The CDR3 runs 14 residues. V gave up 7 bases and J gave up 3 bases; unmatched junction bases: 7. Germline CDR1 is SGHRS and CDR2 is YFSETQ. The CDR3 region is CASAGLVVYNEQFF. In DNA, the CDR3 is TGCGCCAGCGCCGGACTAGTAGTCTACAATGAGCAGTTCTTC. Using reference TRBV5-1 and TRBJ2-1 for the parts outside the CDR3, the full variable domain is KAGVTQTPRYLIKTRGQQVTLSCSPISGHRSVSWYQQTPGQGLQFLFEYFSETQRNKGNFPGRFSGRQFSNSRSEMNVSTLELGDSALYLCASAGLVVYNEQFFGPGTRLTVL.

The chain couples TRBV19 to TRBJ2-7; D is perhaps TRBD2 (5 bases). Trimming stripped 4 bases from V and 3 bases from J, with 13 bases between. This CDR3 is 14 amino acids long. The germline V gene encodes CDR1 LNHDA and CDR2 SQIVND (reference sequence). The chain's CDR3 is CASSNDWTLYEQYF. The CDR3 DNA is TGTGCCAGTAGTAACGACTGGACTCTCTACGAGCAGTACTTC.

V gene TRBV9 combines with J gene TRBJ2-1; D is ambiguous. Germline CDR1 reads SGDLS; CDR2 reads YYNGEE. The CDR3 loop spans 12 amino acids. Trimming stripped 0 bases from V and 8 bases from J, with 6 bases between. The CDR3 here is CASSVGTHEQFF. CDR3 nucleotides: TGTGCCAGCAGCGTAGGGACCCATGAGCAGTTCTTC.

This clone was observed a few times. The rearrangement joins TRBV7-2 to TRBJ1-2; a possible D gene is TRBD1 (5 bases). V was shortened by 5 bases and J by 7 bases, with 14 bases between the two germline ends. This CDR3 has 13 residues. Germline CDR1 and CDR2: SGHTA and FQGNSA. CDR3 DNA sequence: TGTGCCAGCAGCAGGTCAGGGTCGGCTGGCTACACCTTC. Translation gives CASSRSGSAGYTF.

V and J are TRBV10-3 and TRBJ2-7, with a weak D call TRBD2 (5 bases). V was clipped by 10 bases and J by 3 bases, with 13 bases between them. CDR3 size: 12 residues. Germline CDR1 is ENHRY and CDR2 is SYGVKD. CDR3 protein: CATGIGSYEQYF. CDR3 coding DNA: TGTGCCACGGGGATAGGAAGCTACGAGCAGTACTTC.

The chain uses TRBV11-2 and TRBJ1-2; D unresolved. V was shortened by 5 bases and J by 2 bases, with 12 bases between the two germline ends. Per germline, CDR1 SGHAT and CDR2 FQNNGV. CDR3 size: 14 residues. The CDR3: CASSADMSNYGYTF. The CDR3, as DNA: TGTGCCAGCAGCGCCGACATGTCGAACTATGGCTACACCTTC.

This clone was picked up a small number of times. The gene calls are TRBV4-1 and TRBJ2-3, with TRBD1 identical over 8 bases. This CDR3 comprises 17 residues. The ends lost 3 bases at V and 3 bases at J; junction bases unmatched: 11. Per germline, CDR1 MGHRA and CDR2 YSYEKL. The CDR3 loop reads CASSQAWTGSLTDTQYF. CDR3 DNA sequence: TGCGCCAGCAGCCAGGCGTGGACAGGGAGTTTAACAGATACGCAGTATTTT.

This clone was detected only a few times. This CDR3 reads CASSLGPAPVAFF. DNA of the CDR3: TGTGCCAGCAGTTTAGGACCGGCCCCAGTGGCTTTCTTT. The chain couples TRBV28 to TRBJ1-1; D ambiguous. The V end was cut by 2 bases, the J end by 11 bases, with 15 bases between. The CDR3 covers 13 residues. Germline V CDR1 and CDR2: MDHEN, SYDVKM. The complete variable domain, with remaining parts taken from reference TRBV28 and TRBJ1-1, reads DVKVTQSSRYLVKRTGEKVFLECVQDMDHENMFWYRQDPGLGLRLIYFSYDVKMKEKGDIPEGYSVSREKKERFSLILESASTNQTSMYLCASSLGPAPVAFFGQGTRLTVV.

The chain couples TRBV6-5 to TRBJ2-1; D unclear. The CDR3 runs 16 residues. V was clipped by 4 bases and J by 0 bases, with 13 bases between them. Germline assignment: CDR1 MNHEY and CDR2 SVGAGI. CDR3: CASSFLGRSSYNEQFF. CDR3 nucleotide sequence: TGTGCCAGCAGTTTTCTAGGCCGTAGCTCCTACAATGAGCAGTTCTTC.

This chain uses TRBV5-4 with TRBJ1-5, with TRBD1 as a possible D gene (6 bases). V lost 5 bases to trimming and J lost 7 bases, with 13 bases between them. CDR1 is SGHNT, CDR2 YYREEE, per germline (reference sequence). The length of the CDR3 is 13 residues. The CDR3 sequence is CASSLMGAQPQHF. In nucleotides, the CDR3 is TGTGCCAGCAGTTTAATGGGGGCCCAGCCCCAGCATTTT.

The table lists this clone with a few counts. CDR3 nucleotide sequence: TGTGCCAGCAGCGGGGGGACGGCGGGAGGGCGCTACAATGAGCAGTTCTTC. As protein: CASSGGTAGGRYNEQFF. The chain joins TRBV7-2 to TRBJ2-1; 9 bases are shared with TRBD2. The CDR3 is 17 amino acids. Trimming took 5 bases from V and 3 from J; bases not matched to a gene: 11. CDR1 and CDR2 from the germline V gene are SGHTA and FQGNSA.

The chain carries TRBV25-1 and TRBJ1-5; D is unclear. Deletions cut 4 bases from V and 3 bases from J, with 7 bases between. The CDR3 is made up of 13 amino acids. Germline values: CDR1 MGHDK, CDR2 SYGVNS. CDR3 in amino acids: CASSGRNNQPQHF. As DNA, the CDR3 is TGTGCCAGCAGTGGACGGAACAATCAGCCCCAGCATTTT.

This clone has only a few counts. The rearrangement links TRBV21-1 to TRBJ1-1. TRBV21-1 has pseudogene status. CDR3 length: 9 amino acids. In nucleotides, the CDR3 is TGTGCCAGCACCCGTGAAGCTTTCTTT. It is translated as CASTREAFF.

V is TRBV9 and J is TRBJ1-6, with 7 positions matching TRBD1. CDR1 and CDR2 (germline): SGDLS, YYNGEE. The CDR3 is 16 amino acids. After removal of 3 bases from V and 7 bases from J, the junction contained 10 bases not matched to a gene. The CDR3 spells CASSALPGQPNSPLHF. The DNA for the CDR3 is TGTGCCAGCAGCGCTCTACCGGGACAGCCGAATTCACCCCTCCACTTT.

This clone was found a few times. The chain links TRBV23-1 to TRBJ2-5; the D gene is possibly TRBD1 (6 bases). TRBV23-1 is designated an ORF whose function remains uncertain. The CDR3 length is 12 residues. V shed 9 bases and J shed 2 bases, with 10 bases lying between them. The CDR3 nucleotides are TGCGCCAGGCCGGACAGTCAAGAGACCCAGTACTTC. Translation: CARPDSQETQYF.

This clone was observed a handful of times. The CDR3 DNA follows: TGTGCCAGCAGCCCCGGGGGGAGGGGACAAGTCGCTGAAAAACTGTTTTTT. It translates to CASSPGGRGQVAEKLFF. The chain carries TRBV7-9 and TRBJ1-4, with TRBD1 as a possible D gene (6 bases). Between the trimmed V and J ends, which lost 5 bases and 7 bases, there was a span of 23 bases. The CDR3 is 17 residues long. Germline V CDR1 and CDR2: SEHNR, FQNEAQ (reference sequence).

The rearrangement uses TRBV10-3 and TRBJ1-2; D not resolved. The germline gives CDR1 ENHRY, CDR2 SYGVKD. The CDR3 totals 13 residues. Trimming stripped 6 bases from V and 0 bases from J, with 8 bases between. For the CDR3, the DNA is TGTGCCATCAGCTCAGACCCTAACTATGGCTACACCTTC. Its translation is CAISSDPNYGYTF.

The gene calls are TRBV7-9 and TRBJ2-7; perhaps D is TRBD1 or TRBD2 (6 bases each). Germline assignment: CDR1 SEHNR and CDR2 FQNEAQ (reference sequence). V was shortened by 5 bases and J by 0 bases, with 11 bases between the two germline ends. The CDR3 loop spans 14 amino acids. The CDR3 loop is CASSPRDTSYEQYF. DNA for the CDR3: TGTGCCAGCAGCCCGCGGGACACCTCCTACGAGCAGTACTTC.

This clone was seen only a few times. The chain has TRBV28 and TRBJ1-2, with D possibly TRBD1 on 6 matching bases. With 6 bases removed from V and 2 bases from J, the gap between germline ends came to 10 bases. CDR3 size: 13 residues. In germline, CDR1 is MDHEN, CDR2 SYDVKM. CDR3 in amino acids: CASRPDSNYGYTF. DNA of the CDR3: TGTGCCAGCAGACCGGACAGCAACTATGGCTACACCTTC.

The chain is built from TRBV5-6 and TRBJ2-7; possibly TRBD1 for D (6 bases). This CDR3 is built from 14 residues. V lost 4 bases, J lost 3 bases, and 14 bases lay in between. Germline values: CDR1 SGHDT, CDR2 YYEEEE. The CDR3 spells CASSAGQNRYEQYF. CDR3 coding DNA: TGTGCCAGCAGCGCCGGACAGAACCGCTACGAGCAGTACTTC.

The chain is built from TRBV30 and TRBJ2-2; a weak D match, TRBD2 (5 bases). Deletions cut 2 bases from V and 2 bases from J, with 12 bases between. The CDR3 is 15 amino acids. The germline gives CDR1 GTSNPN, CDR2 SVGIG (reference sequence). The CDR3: CAWSIWSGNTGELFF. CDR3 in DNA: TGTGCCTGGAGTATATGGAGCGGAAACACCGGGGAGCTGTTTTTT.

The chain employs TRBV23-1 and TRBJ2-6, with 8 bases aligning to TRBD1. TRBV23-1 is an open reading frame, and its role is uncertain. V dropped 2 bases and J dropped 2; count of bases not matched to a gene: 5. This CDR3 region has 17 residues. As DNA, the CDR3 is TGCGCCAGCAGTCAAGCCGGACAGGGCCCTGGGGCCAACGTCCTGACTTTC. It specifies CASSQAGQGPGANVLTF.

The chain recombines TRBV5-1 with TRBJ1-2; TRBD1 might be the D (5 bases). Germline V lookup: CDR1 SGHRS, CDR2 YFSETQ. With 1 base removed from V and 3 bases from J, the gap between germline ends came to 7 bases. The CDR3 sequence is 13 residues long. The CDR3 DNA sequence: TGCGCCAGCAGCTTGCAGGGAGACTATGGCTACACCTTC. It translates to CASSLQGDYGYTF.

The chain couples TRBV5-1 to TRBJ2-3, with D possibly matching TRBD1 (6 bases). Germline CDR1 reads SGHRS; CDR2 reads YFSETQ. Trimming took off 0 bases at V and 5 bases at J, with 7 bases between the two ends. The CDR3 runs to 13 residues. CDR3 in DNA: TGCGCCAGCAGCTTGGCAGGGGAAGATACGCAGTATTTT. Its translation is CASSLAGEDTQYF. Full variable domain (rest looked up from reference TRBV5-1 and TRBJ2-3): KAGVTQTPRYLIKTRGQQVTLSCSPISGHRSVSWYQQTPGQGLQFLFEYFSETQRNKGNFPGRFSGRQFSNSRSEMNVSTLELGDSALYLCASSLAGEDTQYFGPGTRLTVL.